The 8 T cell receptor beta chains below all came from one sample that was sequenced in a study of tumor-infiltrating lymphocytes in primary liver carcinoma. Co-extracting RNA and DNA was done with about 17-31 mg of unsorted bulk tissue as input. With approximately 500 ng total RNA as template and a constant-region primer, TCR beta cDNA was made. Slightly modified ARM-PCR served as the procedure for the TCR beta libraries. These libraries came from three rounds of nested multiplex PCR. TRBV1-TRBV30 forward primers and a C-beta reverse primer were used in the first two PCR rounds, which each ran for around 10 cycles. TCRdb called the multiplex PCR reads again in MiXCR, with one record for every CDR3 protein. The table records about 35,000 distinct CDR3 sequences, around 74% of them present only once. Sequenced: liver tumor tissue from sampling region 4. Subset noted: tumor region T4, right-lateral pole. The origin of the receptors is a man aged 40-49 years with primary liver carcinoma and hepatitis B virus infection.

This clonotype was counted only a few times. An end of the junction does not agree with germline; a read error may underlie this. CDR3 protein: CASSLPMESTDTQYF. The CDR3 region has the DNA TGTGCTAGCAGTTTACCGATGGAGAGCACAGATACGCAGTATTTT. V gene TRBV11-1 combines with J gene TRBJ2-3; D not resolved. CDR3 length: 15 residues. In germline, CDR1 is SGHAT, CDR2 FQDESV (reference sequence).

Remarks on this clonotype: At one of its ends the junction is not consistent with the germline gene, which may arise from a read error. The chain combines TRBV11-1 with TRBJ2-4; 9 positions agree with TRBD2. There are 17 residues in the CDR3. Per germline, CDR1 SGHAT and CDR2 FQDESV (reference sequence). Here the CDR3 DNA reads TGTGCCAGTAGCTTTCACGGGACTAGCAGGACCAAAAACGTTCAGTACTTC. As protein: CASSFHGTSRTKNVQYF.

This clonotype appeared a few times. CDR3 amino acids: CASSLKPSGSAFF. The CDR3 DNA is TGCGCCAGCAGCTTGAAACCGTCGGGTTCGGCTTTCTTT. The chain combines TRBV5-1 with TRBJ1-1; D gene ambiguous. The germline V gene encodes CDR1 SGHRS and CDR2 YFSETQ. CDR3 size: 13 residues. V shed 1 base and J shed 11 bases, with 15 bases lying between them.

A note on this clonotype: One end of the junction does not line up with germline, which may come from a read error. The V gene is TRBV11-2, the J gene TRBJ2-1, with TRBD2 identical over 8 bases. Germline assignment: CDR1 SGHAT and CDR2 FQNNGV. The CDR3 is made up of 15 amino acids. The CDR3 bases are TGTGCCAGCAGCTCTAGCGGGCTACTCGACAATGAGCGGTTCTTC. The encoded protein is CASSSSGLLDNERFF. Filled out from reference TRBV11-2 and TRBJ2-1, the complete variable domain reads EAGVAQSPRYKIIEKRQSVAFWCNPISGHATLYWYQQILGQGPKLLIQFQNNGVVDDSQLPKDRFSAERLKGVDSTLKIQPAKLEDSAVYLCASSSSGLLDNERFFGPGTRLTVL.

Comments on this clonotype: In this CDR3 the conserved last residue, phenylalanine or tryptophan, is missing, so a read error is likely. This chain uses TRBV11-2 with TRBJ2-7; TRBD1 agrees at 9 bases. Germline V lookup: CDR1 SGHAT, CDR2 FQNNGV. This CDR3 region has 15 residues. Trimming cost V 2 bases and J 10 bases; bases outside gene matches: 12. The CDR3: CASSLQWTGENVQYL. The DNA for the CDR3 is TGTGCCAGCAGCTTACAATGGACAGGGGAAAACGTACAGTACCTC.

Worth noting for this clonotype: An end of the junction differs from the germline gene, which may be a read error. The V call is TRBV28, the J call TRBJ2-1; TRBD2 matches at 8 bases. Germline V gene lookup returns CDR1 MDHEN and CDR2 SYDVKM. The CDR3 length is 14 residues. The CDR3 here is CASSSGTRVNEQFF. The CDR3, as DNA: TGCGCCAGCAGTTCCGGGACTAGGGTAAATGAGCAGTTCTTC.

As regards this clonotype: Mismatch with germline at one junction end may stem from a read error. This chain links TRBV5-5 with TRBJ1-1, with D hard to call. Germline CDR1 SGHKS, CDR2 YYEKEE (reference sequence). The CDR3 has 15 amino acids. CDR3 in amino acids: CASSHEGEWYTEAIF. CDR3 nucleotides: TGTGCCAGCAGTCATGAGGGTGAGTGGTACACTGAAGCTATCTTT.

This clonotype was observed a few times. This chain links TRBV19 with TRBJ1-1; D possibly corresponds to TRBD1 (5 bases). CDR1 and CDR2 from the germline V gene are LNHDA and SQIVND (reference sequence). The CDR3 has 11 residues. The germline V and J ends were trimmed by 3 bases and 6 bases, with 5 bases remaining between them. CDR3 DNA sequence: TGTGCCAGTAGTATGGGACCTGAAGCTTTCTTT. It encodes CASSMGPEAFF.